This TCR beta chain was documented in a study of neurological immune-mediated disorders. For the study at large: Relapsing-remitting disease was seen in most of the 34 multiple sclerosis patients, and secondary progressive disease was seen in 3.

V dropped 4 bases and J dropped 4; count of bases not matched to a gene: 5. Germline V gives CDR1 SNHLY, CDR2 FYNNEI. The CDR3 totals 15 residues. This clonotype was counted ten times or more. No antigen is known for it. General study results and limits: Phylogenetic grouping put 18 of 34 multiple sclerosis patients' repertoires into one related-CDR3 cluster, a possible signature.

The authors obtained over 160 million TCR-beta sequences from 15-18 subjects per sequencing run. MiXCR, applied by TCRdb to the 5' RACE reads, yields one record per CDR3 protein. The profile shows about 40,000 distinct CDR3 sequences, 2.5% of them singletons. For the unsorted libraries, 2 million PBMCs stored at -80 C served as input. This TCR was recovered from a man aged 45-60 years with multiple sclerosis. The J gene is TRBJ2-3, the V gene TRBV2; 10 bases agree with TRBD1. Sequenced material: PBMCs. In DNA form, the CDR3 reads TGTGCCAGCAGTGCCGGGACAGGGGACGCAGATACGCAGTATTTT. Its protein is CASSAGTGDADTQYF.